The sequence of this T cell receptor (beta chain) was determined in a study of radiotherapy plus CTLA-4 blockade in lung cancer. The data were produced by immunoSEQ multiplex PCR, yet TCRdb's version contains in-frame clones alone and is incomplete. The table records roughly 120,000 clones, 75% to 80% of them present only once. Germline V gene sequence: CDR1 SGDLS, CDR2 YYNGEE. V shed 0 bases, J shed 3 bases, and the junction held 10 bases outside the gene matches. The CDR3 contains 18 residues. The sequencing here drew on peripheral blood, taken from a patient treated with radiotherapy plus ipilimumab. The chain is built from TRBV9 and TRBJ2-1; 9 nucleotides align to TRBD1. The TCR comes from a human donor with non-small cell lung cancer who had a partial response to radiotherapy plus ipilimumab. Here the CDR3 reads CASSVALPQGALYNEQFF. In DNA form, the CDR3 reads TGTGCCAGCAGCGTAGCCCTTCCACAGGGGGCTCTCTACAATGAGCAGTTCTTC.